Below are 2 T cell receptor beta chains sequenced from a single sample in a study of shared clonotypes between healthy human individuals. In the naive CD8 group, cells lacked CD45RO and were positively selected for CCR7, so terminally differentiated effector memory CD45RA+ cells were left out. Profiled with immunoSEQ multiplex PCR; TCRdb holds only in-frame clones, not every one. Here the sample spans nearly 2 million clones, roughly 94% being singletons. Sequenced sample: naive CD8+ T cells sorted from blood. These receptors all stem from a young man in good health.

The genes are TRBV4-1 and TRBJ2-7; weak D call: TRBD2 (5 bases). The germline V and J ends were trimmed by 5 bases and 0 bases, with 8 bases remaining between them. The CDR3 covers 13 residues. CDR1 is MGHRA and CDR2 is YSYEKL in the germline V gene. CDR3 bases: TGCGCCAGCAGCGAGGGATCCTCCTACGAGCAGTACTTC. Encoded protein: CASSEGSSYEQYF.

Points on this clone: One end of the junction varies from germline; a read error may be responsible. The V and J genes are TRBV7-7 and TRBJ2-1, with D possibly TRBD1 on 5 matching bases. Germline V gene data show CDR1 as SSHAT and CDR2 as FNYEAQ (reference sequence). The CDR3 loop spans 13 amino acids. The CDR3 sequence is CASSLAQGREQFF. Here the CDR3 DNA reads TGTGCTAGCAGCTTAGCTCAGGGCAGGGAGCAGTTCTTC.